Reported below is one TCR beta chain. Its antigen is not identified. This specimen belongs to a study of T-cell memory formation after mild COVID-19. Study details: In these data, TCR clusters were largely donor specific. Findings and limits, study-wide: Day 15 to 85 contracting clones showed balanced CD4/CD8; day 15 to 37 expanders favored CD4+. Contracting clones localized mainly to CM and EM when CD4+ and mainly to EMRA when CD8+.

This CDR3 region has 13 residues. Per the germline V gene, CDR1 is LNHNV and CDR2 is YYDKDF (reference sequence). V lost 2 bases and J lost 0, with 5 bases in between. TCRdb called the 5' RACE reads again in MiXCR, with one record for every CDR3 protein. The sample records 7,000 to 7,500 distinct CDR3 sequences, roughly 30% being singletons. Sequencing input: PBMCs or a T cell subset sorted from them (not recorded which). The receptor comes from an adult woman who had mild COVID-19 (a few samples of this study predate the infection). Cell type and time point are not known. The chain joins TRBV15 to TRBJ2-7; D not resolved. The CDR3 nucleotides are TGTGCCACCAGCAGATCACTCTCCTACGAGCAGTACTTC. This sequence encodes CATSRSLSYEQYF. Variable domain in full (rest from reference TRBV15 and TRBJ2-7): DAMVIQNPRYQVTQFGKPVTLSCSQTLNHNVMYWYQQKSSQAPKLLFHYYDKDFNNEADTPDNFQSRRPNTSFCFLDIRSPGLGDTAMYLCATSRSLSYEQYFGPGTRLTVT.